The clone carrying this T cell receptor (beta chain) was detected once. Its antigen is undetermined. In germline, CDR1 is LNHDA, CDR2 SQIVND (reference sequence). The CDR3 totals 15 residues. V was pared by 4 bases and J by 2 bases, with 2 bases of the junction left unmatched. The data derive from a study of radiation and T cells in renal cell carcinoma. Study-wide results and limits: Top tumor clonotypes rose in blood 2 weeks post-radiation, then contracted. Pretreatment tumor biopsies were lacking, so baseline clonotypes are unknown.

Assay used: immunoSEQ multiplex PCR; TCRdb lists only in-frame clones, some missing. The sample has approximately 150,000 clones, approximately 90% seen once. The time point was: baseline pretreatment blood. As for treatment: 15 Gy SBRT to primary tumor, nephrectomy 4 weeks later. The patient's renal cell carcinoma had clear cell pathology. The TCR originated in a woman aged 70 to 79 with renal cell carcinoma. The sequencing used blood, collected from a patient whose treatment included radiotherapy and nephrectomy. The rearrangement uses TRBV19 and TRBJ1-5; 10 positions agree with TRBD1. Here the CDR3 DNA reads TGTGCCAGTAGTACCGGGACAGGGGGCAATCAGCCCCAGCATTTT. This encodes CASSTGTGGNQPQHF.